This T cell receptor beta chain was recovered during a study of cytomegalovirus exposure and HLA in healthy donors. The study, taken as a whole, reports: An assumption of roughly uniform sequencing depth across donors underlay the presence/absence analyses. Analyzed later, most CMV-associated TCR beta chains appeared HLA-restricted. About 87% or about 30% of the time was how often most TCR beta V segments were productive, according to an earlier analysis.

The PCR made use of 60 Vbeta and 13 Jbeta primers. Generated by immunoSEQ multiplex PCR, the TCRdb table keeps only in-frame clones and is missing some. The sample includes approximately 210,000 clones, around 90% seen only once; the top ten take about 1.7%. This clone was seen once. Its antigen is still unknown. The V gene lost 0 bases and the J gene lost 12 bases, with 12 bases spanning the gap. The CDR3 consists of 14 residues. The germline V gene has CDR1 KGHSH and CDR2 LQKENI. The receptor comes from a woman aged 18-29 years in good health and CMV-seronegative. Sequenced: PBMCs. V is TRBV18 and J is TRBJ1-6; D might be TRBD1 (6 bases). The CDR3 spells CASSPPGAAQPLHF. The CDR3 coding sequence is TGTGCCAGCTCACCACCGGGGGCCGCCCAACCCCTCCACTTT.